This TCR beta chain is drawn from a study of blood T cell repertoires in COVID-19. At the level of the study: Samples of COVID-19 (acute and convalescent) were obtained from the United States, Italy and Spain. T cells, B-cell-depleted T cells, or PBMCs supplied cDNA or gDNA.

The CDR3 has 17 residues. The germline V gene has CDR1 MDHEN and CDR2 SYDVKM. V shed 3 bases, J shed 4 bases, and the junction held 6 bases outside the gene matches. Authors' processing steps: Reference gene primers were amplified, and this amplification served to estimate nucleated cell counts. The protocol was immunoSEQ multiplex PCR, while the TCRdb copy is restricted to in-frame clones and leaves out a portion. That table supplies the V and J calls and clone size; D and trimming were determined from the DNA. The repertoire holds about 68,000 clones, with 70% to 80% as singletons. The chain links TRBV28 to TRBJ1-6; 10 nucleotides match TRBD1. The material sequenced was peripheral blood. The sequence derives from a human donor in a cohort sampled during active COVID-19. CDR3 DNA: TGTGCCAGCAGTTTCGGGGGACAGGGGAGGTATAATTCACCCCTCCACTTT. Its protein is CASSFGGQGRYNSPLHF.